This record looks at one TCR beta chain sequence and its context. As yet, its antigen is unknown. The data belong to a study of cytomegalovirus exposure and HLA in healthy donors. CDR3 size: 15 residues. V shed 4 bases and J shed 5 bases, with 12 bases lying between them. Germline V CDR1 and CDR2: PRHDT, FYEKMQ (reference sequence). General study findings and limits: A few chains linked to CMV were shown in vitro to be specific for CMV antigens.

Primers included in the PCR were 60 Vbeta and 13 Jbeta primers. Assay used: immunoSEQ multiplex PCR; TCRdb lists only in-frame clones, some missing. The sample consists of under 85,000 clones, 60% to 85% of them appearing once. The sequence derives from a woman in her 40s in good health and CMV-seropositive. This chain connects TRBV13 to TRBJ1-6; D perhaps matches TRBD1 (5 bases). Sequencing was carried out using PBMCs. CDR3 nucleotides: TGTGCCAGCAGCTCTGGGACTTCAGATAATTCACCCCTCCACTTT. This translates into CASSSGTSDNSPLHF.